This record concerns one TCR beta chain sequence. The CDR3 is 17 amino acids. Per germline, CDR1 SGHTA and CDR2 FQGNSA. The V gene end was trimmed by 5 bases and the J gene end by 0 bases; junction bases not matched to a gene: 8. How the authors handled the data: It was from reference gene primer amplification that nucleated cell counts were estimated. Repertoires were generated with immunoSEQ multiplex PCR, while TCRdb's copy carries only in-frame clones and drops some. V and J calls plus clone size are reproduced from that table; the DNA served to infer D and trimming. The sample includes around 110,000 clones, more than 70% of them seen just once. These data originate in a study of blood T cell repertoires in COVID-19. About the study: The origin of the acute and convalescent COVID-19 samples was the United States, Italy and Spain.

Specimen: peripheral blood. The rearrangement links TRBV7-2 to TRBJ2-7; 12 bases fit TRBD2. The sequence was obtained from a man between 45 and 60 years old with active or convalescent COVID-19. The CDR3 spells CASSGWTSGKSSYEQYF. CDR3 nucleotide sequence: TGTGCCAGCAGCGGATGGACTAGCGGGAAGAGCTCCTACGAGCAGTACTTC.